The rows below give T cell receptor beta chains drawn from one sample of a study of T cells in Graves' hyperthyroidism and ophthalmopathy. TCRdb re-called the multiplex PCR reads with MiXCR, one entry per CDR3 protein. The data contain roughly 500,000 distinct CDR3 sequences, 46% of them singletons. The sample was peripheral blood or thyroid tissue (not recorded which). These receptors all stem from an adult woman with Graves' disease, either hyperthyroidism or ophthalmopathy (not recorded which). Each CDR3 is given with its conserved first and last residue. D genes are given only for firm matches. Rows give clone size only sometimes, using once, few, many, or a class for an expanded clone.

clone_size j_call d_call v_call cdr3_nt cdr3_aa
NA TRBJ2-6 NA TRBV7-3 TGTGCCAGCAGCTCCCTCACTTTT CASSSLTF
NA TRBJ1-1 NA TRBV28 TGTGCCAGCAGTTTAAGGCAGAATGAAGCTTTCTTT CASSLRQNEAFF
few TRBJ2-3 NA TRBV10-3 TGTGCCACCGCCCCAGGAGGGGAAGATACGCAGTATTTT CATAPGGEDTQYF
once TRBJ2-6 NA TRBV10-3 TGTGCCATCAGTGAGCGACACGGGACTTTC CAISERHGTF
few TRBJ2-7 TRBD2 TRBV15 TGTGCCACCAGCAGAGGCGGGAGTGTCTACGAGCAGTACTTC CATSRGGSVYEQYF
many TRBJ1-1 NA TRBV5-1 TGCGCCAGCAGGGAAGGCGAGCTTGCAGCTTTCTTT CASREGELAAFF
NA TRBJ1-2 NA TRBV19 TGTGCCAGTAATTTCGGCTATGGCTACACCTTC CASNFGYGYTF
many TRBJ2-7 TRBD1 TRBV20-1 TGCAGTGCTCCCGGGACAGGACCCTACGAGCAGTACTTC CSAPGTGPYEQYF
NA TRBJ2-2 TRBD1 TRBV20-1 TGCAGTGCCCAGACAGGGGCCCATGCGAACACCGGGGAGCTGTTTTTT CSAQTGAHANTGELFF
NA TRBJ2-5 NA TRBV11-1 TGTGCCAGCAGCTTAGACCTTGCCGGGGTGGGGACCCAGTACTTC CASSLDLAGVGTQYF
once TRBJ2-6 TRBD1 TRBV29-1 TGCAGCGCTGGAGCGGGGACAGGGGTTACCGGGGCCAACGTCCTGACTTTC CSAGAGTGVTGANVLTF
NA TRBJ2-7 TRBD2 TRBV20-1 TGCAGTGCTATTAGCGGGACGTCCTACGAGCAGTACTTC CSAISGTSYEQYF
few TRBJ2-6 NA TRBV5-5 TGTGCCAGCCTCAACCCAGCTGGGGCCAACGTCCTGACTTTC CASLNPAGANVLTF
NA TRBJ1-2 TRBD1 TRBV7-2 TGTGCCAGCAGCTTAGCGCTTTCTGGGACAGGGGCGCCCACTAACTATGGCTACACCTTC CASSLALSGTGAPTNYGYTF
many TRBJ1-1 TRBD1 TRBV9 TGTGCCAGCACCCATACAGGGGGCGCAGGCGGAACTGAAGCTTTCTTT CASTHTGGAGGTEAFF
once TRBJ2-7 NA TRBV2 TGTGCCAGCAGTGATCTTCAGGGGACCTACGAGCAGTACTTC CASSDLQGTYEQYF
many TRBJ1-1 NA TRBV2 TGTGCCAGCTCATACACCACTGAAGCTTTCTTT CASSYTTEAFF
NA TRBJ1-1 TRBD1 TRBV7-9 TGTGCCAGCAGTTCAGCGGGACAGGGGAACACTGAAGCTTTCTTT CASSSAGQGNTEAFF
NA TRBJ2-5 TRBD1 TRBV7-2 TGTGCCAGCAGAGCAGGGGGGACAGGCGAGACCCAGTACTTC CASRAGGTGETQYF
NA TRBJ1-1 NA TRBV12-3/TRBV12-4 TGTGCCAGCAGTGAAGTCTTGGGAACCGAAGCTTTCTTT CASSEVLGTEAFF
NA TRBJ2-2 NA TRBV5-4 TGTGCCAGGAAGGGGGGGAACACCGGGGAGCTGTTTTTT CARKGGNTGELFF
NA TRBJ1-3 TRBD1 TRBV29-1 TGCAGCGTTGAAGGTTGGGCAGGGGGAACTGGAAACACCATATATTTT CSVEGWAGGTGNTIYF
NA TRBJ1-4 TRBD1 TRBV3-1 TGTGCCAGCAGCCATGGGACAGCTTCTAGTAATGAAAAACTGTTTTTT CASSHGTASSNEKLFF
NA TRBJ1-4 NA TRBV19 TGTGCCAGTAGTACCGGTGGGTCGGGGCATGAAAAACTGTTTTTT CASSTGGSGHEKLFF
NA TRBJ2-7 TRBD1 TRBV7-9 TGTGCCAGCAGAGACAGGGGCGAGCAGTACTTC CASRDRGEQYF
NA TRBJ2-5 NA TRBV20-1 TGCAGTGCTAGAGAGCCCAGGGACAATCAGCCCCAGTACTTC CSAREPRDNQPQYF
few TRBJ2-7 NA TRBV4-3 TGCGCCAGCAGCCAAGATGTCGGGTCGGCCGGGGAGCAGTACTTC CASSQDVGSAGEQYF
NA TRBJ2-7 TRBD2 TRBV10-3 TGTGCCATCAGTTTACCCGGGACTAGCCGCGCCTACGAGCAGTACTTC CAISLPGTSRAYEQYF
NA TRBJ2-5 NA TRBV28 TGTGCCAGCAGGGGTTTTGGAGAGACCCAGTACTTC CASRGFGETQYF